This T cell receptor (beta chain) was documented in a study of blood T cell repertoires in COVID-19. As for the study in general: COVID-19 samples, acute and convalescent, were from the United States, Italy and Spain. In each case, the material was cDNA or gDNA derived from T cells, B-cell-depleted T cells, or PBMCs.

The CDR3 totals 16 residues. Looked up from germline, CDR1 is KGHSH and CDR2 is LQKENI. The V gene lost 3 bases and the J gene lost 1 base, with 15 bases spanning the gap. Under the authors' procedure: Reference gene primer amplification gave estimated nucleated cell counts. Sequencing was performed with immunoSEQ multiplex PCR; in TCRdb, only in-frame clones are kept and a portion is missing. V and J calls and clone size are given by that table; D and trimming were obtained from the DNA. This table has under 150,000 clones, more than 80% appearing once. Sequenced input: peripheral blood. This receptor was obtained from an elderly woman in a cohort sampled during active or convalescent COVID-19. V and J are TRBV18 and TRBJ1-1; no definite D call. The CDR3 nucleotides read TGTGCCAGCTCACCCCGACCGGCGGTGGGGAACACTGAAGCTTTCTTT. It yields the protein CASSPRPAVGNTEAFF.